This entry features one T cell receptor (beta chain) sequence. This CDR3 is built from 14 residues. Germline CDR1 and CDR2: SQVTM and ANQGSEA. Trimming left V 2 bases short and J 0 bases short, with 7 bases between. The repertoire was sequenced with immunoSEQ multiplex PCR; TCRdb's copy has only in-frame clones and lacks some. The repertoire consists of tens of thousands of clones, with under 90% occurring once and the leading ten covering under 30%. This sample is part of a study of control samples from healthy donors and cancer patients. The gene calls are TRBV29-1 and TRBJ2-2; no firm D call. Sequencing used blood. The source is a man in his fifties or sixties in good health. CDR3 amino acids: CSVERAANTGELFF. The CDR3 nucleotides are TGCAGCGTTGAACGGGCGGCGAACACCGGGGAGCTGTTTTTT.